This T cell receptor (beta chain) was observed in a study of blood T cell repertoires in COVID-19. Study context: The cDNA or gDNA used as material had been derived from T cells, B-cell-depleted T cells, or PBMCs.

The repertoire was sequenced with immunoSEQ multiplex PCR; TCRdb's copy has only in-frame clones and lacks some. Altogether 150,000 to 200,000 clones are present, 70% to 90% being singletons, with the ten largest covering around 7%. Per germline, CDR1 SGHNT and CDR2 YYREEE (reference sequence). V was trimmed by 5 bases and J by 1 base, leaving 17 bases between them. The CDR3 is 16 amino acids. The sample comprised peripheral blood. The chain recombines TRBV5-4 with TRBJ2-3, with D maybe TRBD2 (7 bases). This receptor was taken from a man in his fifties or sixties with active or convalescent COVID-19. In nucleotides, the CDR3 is TGTGCCAGCAGTGGGGCGGGGGCGGCCCGCACAGATACGCAGTATTTT. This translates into CASSGAGAARTDTQYF.